A selection of T cell receptor beta chains follows, all from one sample in a study of blood T cell repertoires in COVID-19. Here immunoSEQ multiplex PCR was the method, and the copy in TCRdb shows in-frame clones only, minus some. Among some 140,000 clones listed, around 85% were seen once. Sequenced sample: peripheral blood. These receptors originate from a man aged 55 to 70 with COVID-19, enrolled during active disease. Each CDR3 is given with its conserved first and last residue.

V gene	CDR3 protein
TRBV6-6	CASSYGQGYQPQHF
TRBV11-2	CASAKDGGNQPQHF
TRBV11-2	CASSAQRLNTEAFF
TRBV29-1	CSVLGVEQFF
TRBV9	CASTEDRFGYGYTF
TRBV23-1	CASSHRGQGAYSPLHF
TRBV5-8	CASSLKGSGAYEQYF
TRBV27	CASSQSLLQGGYGYTF
TRBV27	CASSPQLRGSEAFF
TRBV29-1	CSVGNHGSDNNEQFF
TRBV28	CGLSGAAGGYTF
TRBV18	CASSPTTGQGEAFF